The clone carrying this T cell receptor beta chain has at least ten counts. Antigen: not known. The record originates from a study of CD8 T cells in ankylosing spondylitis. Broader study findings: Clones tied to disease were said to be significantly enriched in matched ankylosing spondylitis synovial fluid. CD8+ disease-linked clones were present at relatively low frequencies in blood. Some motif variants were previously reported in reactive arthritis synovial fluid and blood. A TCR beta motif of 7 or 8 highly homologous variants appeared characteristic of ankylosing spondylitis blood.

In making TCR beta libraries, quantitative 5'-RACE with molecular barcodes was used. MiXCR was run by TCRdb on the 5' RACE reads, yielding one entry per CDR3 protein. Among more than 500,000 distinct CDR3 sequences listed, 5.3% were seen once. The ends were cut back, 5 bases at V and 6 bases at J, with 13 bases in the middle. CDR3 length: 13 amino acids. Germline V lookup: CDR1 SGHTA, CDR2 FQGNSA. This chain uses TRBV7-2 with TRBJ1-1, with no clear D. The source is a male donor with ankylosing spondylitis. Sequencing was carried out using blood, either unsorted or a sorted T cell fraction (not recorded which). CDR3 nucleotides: TGTGCCAGCAGCGCCTTAGATGGTGCTGAAGCTTTCTTT. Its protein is CASSALDGAEAFF.